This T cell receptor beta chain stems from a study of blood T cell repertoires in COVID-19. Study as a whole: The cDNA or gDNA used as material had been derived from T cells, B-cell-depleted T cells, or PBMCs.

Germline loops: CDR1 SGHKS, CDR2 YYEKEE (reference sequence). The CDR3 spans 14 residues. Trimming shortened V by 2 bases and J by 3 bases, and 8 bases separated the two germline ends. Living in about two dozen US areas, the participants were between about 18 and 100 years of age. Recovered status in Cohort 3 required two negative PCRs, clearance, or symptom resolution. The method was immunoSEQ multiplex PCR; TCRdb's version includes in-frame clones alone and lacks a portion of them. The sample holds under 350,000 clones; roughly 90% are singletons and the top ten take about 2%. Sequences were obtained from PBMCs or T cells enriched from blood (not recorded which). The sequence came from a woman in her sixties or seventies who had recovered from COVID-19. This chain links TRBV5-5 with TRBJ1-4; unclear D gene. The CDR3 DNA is TGTGCCAGCAGCTTAGCCAGGCCTAATGAAAAACTGTTTTTT. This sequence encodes CASSLARPNEKLFF.